This T cell receptor (beta chain) is drawn from a study of regulatory T cells in long-lasting Graves disease. On the study more broadly: Positivity for TSH receptor antibodies plus over 5 years of antithyroid drugs meant persistent Graves' disease. Whole-study findings and limits: Clonotypes that were public and shared totalled a few thousand in persistent patients versus around 970 in new patients.

CDR1 and CDR2 from the germline V gene are LGHDT and YNNKEL (reference sequence). V shed 4 bases and J shed 1 base, with 23 bases lying between them. This CDR3 is built from 19 residues. The time point is: persistent/refractory GD, antithyroid drugs over 5 years with positive TRAb. Extracted RNA from PBMCs served as the source of the TCR library. Approximately 10-milliliter peripheral blood samples went into EDTA tubes. About this clonotype: The antigen is unknown.

Building the TCR beta libraries relied on iRepertoire HTBI primers, and CDR3 regions underwent Arm-PCR. MiXCR, run by TCRdb on the multiplex PCR reads, gives a single entry per CDR3 protein. This sample has more than 300,000 distinct CDR3 sequences, with roughly a fifth found just once. J is TRBJ2-4 and V is TRBV3-1, with D possibly TRBD1 on 6 matching bases. This sequence originates from a female donor with Graves disease. The sample in question was peripheral blood mononuclear cells (PBMCs), obtained when the disease was refractory, from a patient treated with antithyroid drugs. As DNA, the CDR3 is TGTGCCAGCAGCCTAGGCCTTTGGGAGACAGGAGATGCCAAAAACATTCAGTACTTC. Translation: CASSLGLWETGDAKNIQYF. Looking up the rest from reference TRBV3-1 and TRBJ2-4 gives the full variable domain: DTAVSQTPKYLVTQMGNDKSIKCEQNLGHDTMYWYKQDSKKFLKIMFSYNNKELIINETVPNRFSPKSPDKAHLNLHINSLELGDSAVYFCASSLGLWETGDAKNIQYFGAGTRLSVL.